One T cell receptor (beta chain) is described in this entry. What antigen it recognizes has not been identified. The input lacks base qualities; no much larger clone sits a single base away. This entry comes from a study of blood T cell repertoires in COVID-19 (dated by TCRdb to 2018 to 2021). Describing the broader study: Samples covering the acute and convalescent phases of COVID-19 were provided by collaborators in the United States, Italy and Spain. The material from the prospective study consisted of cDNA or gDNA derived from T cells, B-cell-depleted T cells, or PBMCs. Deeply sampled blood TCRbeta repertoires from subjects exposed to, actively infected with, or recovered from COVID-19 were included in the dataset. The repertoires were released in a freely available public database meant as a resource for research on the immune response to SARS-CoV-2. The samples were drawn from the first 160 participants of the ongoing ImmuneRACE study and from 1,200 or so subjects provided by 6 global collaborators. Nearly every sample came with metadata listing a de-identified subject ID, COVID-19 status, age in years and sex. HLA class I and class II types, where available, came from metadata supplied by the sample provider rather than from assay-based typing.

Broad study findings and their caveats: The quantity of clinical and demographic metadata differed by source and by participant and was supplied without curation.

The immunoSEQ Assay, a bias-controlled multiplex PCR, was used to amplify TCRbeta CDR3 regions from genomic DNA. From the authors' description of their analysis: The number of nucleated cells in each sample was estimated from the amplification of reference gene primers within the assay. To quantify the absolute abundance of each unique TCRbeta CDR3 rearrangement, sequence reads were collapsed and filtered. Productive Simpson clonality was computed per sample as the square root of Simpson's diversity index over productive rearrangements. TCRdb took over this immuneACCESS table, retaining in-frame rearrangements with V and J assigned. Such tables are incomplete; in checked studies, under half of the missing clones stem from an unresolved V gene, and the remainder is unexplained. D and trimming were read from the DNA, whereas the V and J calls and clone size are those reported in that table. In this sample the table shows about 140,000 clones, about nine tenths of which occur a single time. The top ten constitute 9.5% to 12% of the sample.

Inclusive of the bounding cysteine and phenylalanine, the CDR3 is 14 residues long. Of all the DNA, just the CDR3 is kept, 42 bases in frame from base 1. CDR1 and CDR2, per the germline V gene, are SGHRS and YFSETQ. V is clipped by 4 bases and J by 6 bases, and the sequence between their germline boundaries is 16 bases long. Each collaborating institution followed its own protocols to collect whole blood in K2EDTA tubes. Collaborator samples were shipped for TCRbeta analysis as frozen whole blood, isolated PBMCs, or DNA extracted from either sample type. The sequence derives from an elderly woman with acute or convalescent COVID-19. What was sequenced was peripheral blood. Here the chain combines TRBV5-1 and TRBJ1-1; TRBD1 could be the D gene, as 5 bases match. The DNA sequence follows: TGCGCCAGCAGCCCCCAAGACAGCGTCTCTGAAGCTTTCTTT. This is translated as CASSPQDSVSEAFF.